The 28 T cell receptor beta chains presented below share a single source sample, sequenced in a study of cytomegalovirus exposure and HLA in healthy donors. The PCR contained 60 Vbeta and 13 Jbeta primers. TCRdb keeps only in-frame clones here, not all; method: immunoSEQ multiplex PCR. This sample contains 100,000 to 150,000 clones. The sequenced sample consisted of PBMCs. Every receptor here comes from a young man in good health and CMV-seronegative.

In nucleotides, the CDR3 is TGTGCCAGCTCACCACCGAAGGGGGCCGGGAGCACTGAAGCTTTCTTT. Amino acids: CASSPPKGAGSTEAFF. The chain recombines TRBV18 with TRBJ1-1; 7 bases match TRBD1. Germline values: CDR1 KGHSH, CDR2 LQKENI. The CDR3 length is 16 residues. V dropped 0 bases and J dropped 4; count of bases not matched to a gene: 8.

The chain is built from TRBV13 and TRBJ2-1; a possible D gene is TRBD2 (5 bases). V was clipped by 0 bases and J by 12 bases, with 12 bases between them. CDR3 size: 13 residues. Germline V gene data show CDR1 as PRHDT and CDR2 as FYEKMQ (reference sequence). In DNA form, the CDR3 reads TGTGCCAGCAGCTTAGGCCCCGCGGCGGGGCAGTTCTTC. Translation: CASSLGPAAGQFF.

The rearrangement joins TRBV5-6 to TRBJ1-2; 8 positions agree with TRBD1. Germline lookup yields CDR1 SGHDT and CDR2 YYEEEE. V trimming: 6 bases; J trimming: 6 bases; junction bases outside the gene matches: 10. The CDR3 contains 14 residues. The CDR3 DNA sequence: TGTGCCAGCAACTTCAGGGGGCGCACGGATGGCTACACCTTC. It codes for CASNFRGRTDGYTF. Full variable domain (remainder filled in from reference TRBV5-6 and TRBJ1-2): DAGVTQSPTHLIKTRGQQVTLRCSPKSGHDTVSWYQQALGQGPQFIFQYYEEEERQRGNFPDRFSGHQFPNYSSELNVNALLLGDSALYLCASNFRGRTDGYTFGSGTRLTVV.

The CDR3 is CASSEPRGRNQPQHF. CDR3 sequence (DNA): TGTGCCAGCAGTGAACCCAGGGGACGCAATCAGCCCCAGCATTTT. J is TRBJ1-5 and V is TRBV28, with D perhaps matching TRBD1 (6 bases). With 5 bases removed from V and 2 bases from J, the gap between germline ends came to 13 bases. The CDR3 contains 15 residues. Germline V gene sequence: CDR1 MDHEN, CDR2 SYDVKM.

The CDR3 protein is CASSPQGYGANVLTF. The CDR3 DNA sequence: TGTGCCAGCAGCCCTCAGGGTTATGGGGCCAACGTCCTGACTTTC. The chain has TRBV2 and TRBJ2-6, with D perhaps matching TRBD1 (5 bases). V dropped 6 bases and J dropped 3 bases, with 12 bases sitting between them. The germline V gene encodes CDR1 SNHLY and CDR2 FYNNEI. This CDR3 comprises 15 residues.

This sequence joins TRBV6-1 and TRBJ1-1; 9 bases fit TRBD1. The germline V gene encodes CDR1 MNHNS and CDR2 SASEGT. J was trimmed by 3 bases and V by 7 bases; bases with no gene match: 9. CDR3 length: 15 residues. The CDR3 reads CASIERDRGDTEAFF. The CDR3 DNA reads TGTGCCAGCATCGAACGTGACAGGGGGGACACTGAAGCTTTCTTT.

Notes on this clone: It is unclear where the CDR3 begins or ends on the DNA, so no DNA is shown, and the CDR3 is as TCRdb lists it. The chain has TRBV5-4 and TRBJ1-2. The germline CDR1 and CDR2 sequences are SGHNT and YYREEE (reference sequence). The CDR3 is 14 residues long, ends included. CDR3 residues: CASSSSGQFFGYTF.

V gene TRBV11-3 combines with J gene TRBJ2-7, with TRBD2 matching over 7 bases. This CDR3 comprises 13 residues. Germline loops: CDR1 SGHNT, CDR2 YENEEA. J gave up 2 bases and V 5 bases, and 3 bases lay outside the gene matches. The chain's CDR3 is CASSGGGTYEQYF. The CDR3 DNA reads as TGTGCCAGCAGCGGGGGGGGTACCTACGAGCAGTACTTC.

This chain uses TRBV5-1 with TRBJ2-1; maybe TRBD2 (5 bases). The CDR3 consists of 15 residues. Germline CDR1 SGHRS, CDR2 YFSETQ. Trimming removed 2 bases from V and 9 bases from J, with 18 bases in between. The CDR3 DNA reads TGCGCCAGCAGCTTAATAGGGAGTATAAGTTCTGAGCAGTTCTTC. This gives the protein CASSLIGSISSEQFF.

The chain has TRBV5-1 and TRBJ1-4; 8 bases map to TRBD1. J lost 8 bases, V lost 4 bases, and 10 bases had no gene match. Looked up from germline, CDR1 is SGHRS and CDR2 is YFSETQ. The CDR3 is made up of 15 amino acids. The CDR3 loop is CASSVSGGVREKLFF. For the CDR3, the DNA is TGCGCCAGCAGCGTTTCAGGGGGCGTCAGAGAAAAACTGTTTTTT.

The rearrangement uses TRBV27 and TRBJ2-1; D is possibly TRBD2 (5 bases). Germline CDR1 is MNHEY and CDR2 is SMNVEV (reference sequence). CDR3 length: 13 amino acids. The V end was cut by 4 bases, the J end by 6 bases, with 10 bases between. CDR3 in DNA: TGTGCCAGCAGTTACGAGGGTTTCAATGAGCAGTTCTTC. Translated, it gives CASSYEGFNEQFF.

The CDR3 region is CASSLGSSGGRNEQFF. The CDR3 DNA reads TGTGCCAGCAGCTTAGGGAGTAGCGGGGGGCGAAATGAGCAGTTCTTC. The V gene is TRBV7-6, the J gene TRBJ2-1, with 10 bases matching TRBD2. The CDR3 covers 16 residues. Germline V CDR1 and CDR2: SGHVS, FNYEAQ. The ends lost 1 base at V and 7 bases at J; junction bases unmatched: 7.

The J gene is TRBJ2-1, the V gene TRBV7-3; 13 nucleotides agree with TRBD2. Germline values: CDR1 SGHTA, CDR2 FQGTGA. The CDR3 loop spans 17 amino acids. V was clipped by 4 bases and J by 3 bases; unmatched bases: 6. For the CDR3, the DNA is TGTGCCAGCAGCTCAAGGACTAGCGGGAGTCTCTACAATGAGCAGTTCTTC. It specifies CASSSRTSGSLYNEQFF.

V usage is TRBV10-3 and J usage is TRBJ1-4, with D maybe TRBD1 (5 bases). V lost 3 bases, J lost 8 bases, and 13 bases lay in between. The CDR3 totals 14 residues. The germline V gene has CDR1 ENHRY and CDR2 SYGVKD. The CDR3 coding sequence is TGTGCCATCAGTGAAAGTCAGGGAGGGGAAAAACTGTTTTTT. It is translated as CAISESQGGEKLFF.

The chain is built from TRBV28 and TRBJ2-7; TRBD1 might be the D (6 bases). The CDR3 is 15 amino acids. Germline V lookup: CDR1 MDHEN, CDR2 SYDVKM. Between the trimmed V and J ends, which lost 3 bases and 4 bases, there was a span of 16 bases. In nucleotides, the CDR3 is TGTGCCAGCAGTTTTGTCGGGCAGGGGAAATACGAGCAGTACTTC. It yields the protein CASSFVGQGKYEQYF.

The CDR3 DNA sequence: TGCGCCAGCAGCTCCTCCCGGGCGGGAGTTAATGAAAAACTGTTTTTT. Residues: CASSSSRAGVNEKLFF. The chain employs TRBV4-3 and TRBJ1-4; D uncertain. The CDR3 is made up of 16 amino acids. The germline gives CDR1 LGHNA, CDR2 YSLEER. The V and J ends lost 5 bases and 4 bases respectively, with 17 bases between them.

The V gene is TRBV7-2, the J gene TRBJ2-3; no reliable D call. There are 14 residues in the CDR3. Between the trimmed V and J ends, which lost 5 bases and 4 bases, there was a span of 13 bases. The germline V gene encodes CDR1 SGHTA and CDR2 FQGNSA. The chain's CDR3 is CASSLRITSDTQYF. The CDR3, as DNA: TGTGCCAGCAGCCTCAGGATTACATCAGATACGCAGTATTTT.

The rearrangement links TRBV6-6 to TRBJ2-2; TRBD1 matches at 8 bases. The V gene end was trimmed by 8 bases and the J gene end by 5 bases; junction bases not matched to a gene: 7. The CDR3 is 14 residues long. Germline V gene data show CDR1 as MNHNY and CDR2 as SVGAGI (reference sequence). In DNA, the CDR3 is TGTGCCAGCCGCGGACAGGGTCAGACCGGGGAGCTGTTTTTT. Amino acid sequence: CASRGQGQTGELFF.

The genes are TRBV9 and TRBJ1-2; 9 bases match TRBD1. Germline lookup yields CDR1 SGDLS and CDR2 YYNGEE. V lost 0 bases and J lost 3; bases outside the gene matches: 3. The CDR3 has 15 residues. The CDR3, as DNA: TGTGCCAGCAGCGTAGCACAGGGGGCTGACTATGGCTACACCTTC. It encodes CASSVAQGADYGYTF. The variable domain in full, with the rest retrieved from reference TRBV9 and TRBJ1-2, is DSGVTQTPKHLITATGQRVTLRCSPRSGDLSVYWYQQSLDQGLQFLIQYYNGEERAKGNILERFSAQQFPDLHSELNLSSLELGDSALYFCASSVAQGADYGYTFGSGTRLTVV.

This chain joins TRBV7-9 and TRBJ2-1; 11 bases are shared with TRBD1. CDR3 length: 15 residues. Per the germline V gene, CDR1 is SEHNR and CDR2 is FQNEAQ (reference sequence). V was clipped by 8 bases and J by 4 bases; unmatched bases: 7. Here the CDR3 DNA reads TGTGCCAGCGGGGACAGGGGGAACAGATACAATGAGCAGTTCTTC. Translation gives CASGDRGNRYNEQFF.

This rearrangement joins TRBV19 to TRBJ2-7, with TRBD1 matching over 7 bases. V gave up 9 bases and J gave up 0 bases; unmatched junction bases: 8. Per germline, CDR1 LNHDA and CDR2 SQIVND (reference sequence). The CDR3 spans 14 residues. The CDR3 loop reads CASSADRVSYEQYF. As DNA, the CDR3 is TGTGCCAGCAGCGCCGACAGGGTCTCCTACGAGCAGTACTTC.

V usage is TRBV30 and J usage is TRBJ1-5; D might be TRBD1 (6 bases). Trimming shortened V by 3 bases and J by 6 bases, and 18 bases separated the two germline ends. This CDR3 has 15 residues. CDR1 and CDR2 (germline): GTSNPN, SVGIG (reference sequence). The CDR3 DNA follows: TGTGCCTGGAGCGGGAAGGGACACGTATTTCAGCCCCAGCATTTT. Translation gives CAWSGKGHVFQPQHF.

The CDR3 spells CASSHRGMWAGSQETQYF. The CDR3 coding sequence is TGTGCCAGCAGCCACCGGGGGATGTGGGCGGGGAGTCAAGAGACCCAGTACTTC. V gene TRBV7-9 combines with J gene TRBJ2-5, with D possibly TRBD2 on 6 matching bases. Trimming took 5 bases from V and 2 from J, leaving 24 bases between them. The V gene's germline CDR1 is SEHNR and CDR2 FQNEAQ (reference sequence). The CDR3 is made up of 18 amino acids. The whole variable domain, filled in from reference TRBV7-9 and TRBJ2-5, reads DTGVSQNPRHKITKRGQNVTFRCDPISEHNRLYWYRQTLGQGPEFLTYFQNEAQLEKSRLLSDRFSAERPKGSFSTLEIQRTEQGDSAMYLCASSHRGMWAGSQETQYFGPGTRLLVL.

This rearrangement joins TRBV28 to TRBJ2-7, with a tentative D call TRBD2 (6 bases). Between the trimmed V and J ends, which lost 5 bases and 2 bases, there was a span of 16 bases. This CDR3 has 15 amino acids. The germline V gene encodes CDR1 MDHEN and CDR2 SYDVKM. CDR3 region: CASSPPRRVAYEQYF. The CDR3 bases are TGTGCCAGCAGTCCCCCCCGGAGGGTTGCCTACGAGCAGTACTTC.

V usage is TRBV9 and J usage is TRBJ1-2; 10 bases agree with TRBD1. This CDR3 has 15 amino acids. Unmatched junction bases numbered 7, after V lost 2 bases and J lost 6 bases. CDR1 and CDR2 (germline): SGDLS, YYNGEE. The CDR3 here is CASSVRTGGRDGYTF. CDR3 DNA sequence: TGTGCCAGCAGCGTCCGGACAGGGGGGCGGGATGGCTACACCTTC.

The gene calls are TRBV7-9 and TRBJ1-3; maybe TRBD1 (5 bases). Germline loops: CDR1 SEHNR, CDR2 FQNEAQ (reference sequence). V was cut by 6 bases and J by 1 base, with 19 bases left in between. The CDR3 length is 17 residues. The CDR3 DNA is TGTGCCAGCAGTTTTGGGGGGTCTGCCAAGTCTGGAAACACCATATATTTT. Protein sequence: CASSFGGSAKSGNTIYF.

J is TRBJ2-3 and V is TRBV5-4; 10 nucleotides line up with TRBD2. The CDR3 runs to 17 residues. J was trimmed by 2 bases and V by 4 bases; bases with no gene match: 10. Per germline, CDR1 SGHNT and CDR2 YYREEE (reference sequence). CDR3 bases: TGTGCCAGCAGCCCAGGACTAGCGGAATATACCACAGATACGCAGTATTTT. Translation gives CASSPGLAEYTTDTQYF.

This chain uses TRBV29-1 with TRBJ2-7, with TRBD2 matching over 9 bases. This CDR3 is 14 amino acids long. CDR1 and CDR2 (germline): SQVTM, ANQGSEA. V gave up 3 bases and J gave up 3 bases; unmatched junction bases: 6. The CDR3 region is CSVEVAGALYEQYF. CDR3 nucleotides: TGCAGCGTTGAGGTAGCGGGAGCCCTCTACGAGCAGTACTTC.